Sequencing of this TCR beta chain was carried out in a study of T cell changes during pregnancy in multiple sclerosis. Profiling relied on immunoSEQ multiplex PCR, and the TCRdb table lists in-frame clones only, not all of them. The sample has 100,000 to 130,000 clones; 85% to 95% are singletons. Trimming stripped 4 bases from V and 2 bases from J, with 9 bases between. The length of the CDR3 is 15 residues. Germline loops: CDR1 LNHNV, CDR2 YYDKDF (reference sequence). The clonotype was recovered from a female donor in good health, enrolled as a control in a pregnancy study. J is TRBJ2-6 and V is TRBV15; TRBD1 might be the D (6 bases). The source material was peripheral blood, sampled in the third trimester of pregnancy. CDR3 DNA sequence: TGTGCCACCAGCACACAGGGTACTGGGGCCAACGTCCTGACTTTC. Its protein is CATSTQGTGANVLTF. Together with reference TRBV15 and TRBJ2-6, the CDR3 gives the full variable domain: DAMVIQNPRYQVTQFGKPVTLSCSQTLNHNVMYWYQQKSSQAPKLLFHYYDKDFNNEADTPDNFQSRRPNTSFCFLDIRSPGLGDTAMYLCATSTQGTGANVLTFGAGSRLTVL.